The T cell receptor beta chain under discussion was sequenced for a study of T cell repertoires in cytomegalovirus infection. Study background: A matching HLA type, together with CMV infection, was signaled by public TCR beta signatures. Regarding the study as a whole: Ex vivo responses were dominated by HLA-C-restricted CMV-specific TCR beta clonotypes.

Details on this clonotype: What it binds is unknown.

This CDR3 is 17 amino acids long. V lost 5 bases, J lost 3 bases, and 6 bases stayed unmatched. TCRdb re-called the reads with MiXCR, one entry per CDR3 protein. This table has about 270,000 distinct CDR3 sequences, about 20% appearing once. The V gene is TRBV12-3 or TRBV12-4, the J gene TRBJ2-5; 16 nucleotides agree with TRBD2. This sequence originates from a human donor in good health (CMV status not recorded). Some clones in this sample may be carry-over from other donors' samples. The sample consisted of cultured PBMCs, taken from culture after CMV antigen stimulation. The CDR3 region has the DNA TGTGCCAGCAGTCCCGAAGGGACTAGCGGGAGGGAAGAGACCCAGTACTTC. This sequence encodes CASSPEGTSGREETQYF.